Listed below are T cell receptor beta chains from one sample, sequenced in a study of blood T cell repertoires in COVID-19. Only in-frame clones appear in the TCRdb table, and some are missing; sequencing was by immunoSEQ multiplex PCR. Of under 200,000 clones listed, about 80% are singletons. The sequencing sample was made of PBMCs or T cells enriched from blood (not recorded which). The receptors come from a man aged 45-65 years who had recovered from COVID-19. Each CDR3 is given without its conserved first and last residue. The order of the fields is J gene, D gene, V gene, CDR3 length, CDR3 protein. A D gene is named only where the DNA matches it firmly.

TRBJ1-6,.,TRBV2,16,ASSGQRQATAYNSPLH
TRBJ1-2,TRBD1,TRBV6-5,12,ASRPHDREYGYT
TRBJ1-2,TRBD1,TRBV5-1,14,ASSLAAQGANYGYT
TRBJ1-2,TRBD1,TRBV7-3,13,ASSSPDRGDYGYT
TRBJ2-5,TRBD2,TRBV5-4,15,ASSPWAAGGPIETQY
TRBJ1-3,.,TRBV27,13,ASGSESSSGNTIY
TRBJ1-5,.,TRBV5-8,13,ASSLGARVRQPQH
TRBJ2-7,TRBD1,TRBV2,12,ASSEELTGGMEY
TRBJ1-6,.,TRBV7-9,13,ASSLSDRFNSPLH
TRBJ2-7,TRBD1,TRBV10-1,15,ASSDTPVDRSIYEQY
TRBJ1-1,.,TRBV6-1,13,ASSEVWGVNTEAF
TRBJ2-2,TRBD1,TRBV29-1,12,SVGDRGNTGELF
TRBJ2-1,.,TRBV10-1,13,ASSETGVPYNEQF
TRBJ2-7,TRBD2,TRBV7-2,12,ASSLGLAGDEQY
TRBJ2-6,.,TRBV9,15,ASSEYRDSSGANVLT
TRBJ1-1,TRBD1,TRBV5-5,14,ASSLAGTGVNTEAF
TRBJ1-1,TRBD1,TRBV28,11,ASRHTGGGPAF
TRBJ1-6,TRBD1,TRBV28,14,ASSLPTGTYNSPLH
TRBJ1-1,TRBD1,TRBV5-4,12,ASSQGAFDTEAF
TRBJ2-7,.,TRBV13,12,ASSLGPQWREQY
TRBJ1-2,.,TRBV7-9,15,ASSLGQGEIRGYGYT
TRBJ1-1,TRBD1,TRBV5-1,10,ASSSRDRLAF
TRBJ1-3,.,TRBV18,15,ASSPAGTSEARNTIY
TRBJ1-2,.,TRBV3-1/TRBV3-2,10,ASSPSEAGYT
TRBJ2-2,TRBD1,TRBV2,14,ASRADRGRIAGELF
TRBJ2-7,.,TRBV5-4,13,ASSFQGGPYYEQY
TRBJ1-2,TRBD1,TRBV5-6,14,ASSQTGQGFDYGYT
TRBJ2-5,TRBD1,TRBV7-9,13,ASRSRDRGQETQY
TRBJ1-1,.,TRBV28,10,ASEAQNTEAF
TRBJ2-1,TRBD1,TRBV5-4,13,ASSFGQGAFHEQF
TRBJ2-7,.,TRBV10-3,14,AISDQGSGALYEQY
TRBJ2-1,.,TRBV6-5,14,ASSYSSTRHYNEQF
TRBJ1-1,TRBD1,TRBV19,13,ASSISSRGSTEAF
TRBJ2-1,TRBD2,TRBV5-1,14,ASSLVGGVPYNEQF
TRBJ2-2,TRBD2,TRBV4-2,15,ASSATSGVPNTGELF
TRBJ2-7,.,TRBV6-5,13,ASRYRQGGSYEQY
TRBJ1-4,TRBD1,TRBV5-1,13,ASSPSGTGSVGLF
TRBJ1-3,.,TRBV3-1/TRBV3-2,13,ASSQRAGGRNTIY
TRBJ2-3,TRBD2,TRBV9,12,ASSPGTTTDTQY
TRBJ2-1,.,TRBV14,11,ASSQRAYNEQF
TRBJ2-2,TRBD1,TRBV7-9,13,ASRTGGANTGELF
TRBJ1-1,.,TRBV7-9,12,ASSSREGNTEAF
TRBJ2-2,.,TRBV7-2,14,ASSLDSGVYTGELF
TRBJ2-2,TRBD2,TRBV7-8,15,ASSRHGLAGNTGELF
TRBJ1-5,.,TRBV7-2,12,ASSLGGGNQPQH
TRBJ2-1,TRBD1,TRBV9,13,ASSAGQGSYNEQF
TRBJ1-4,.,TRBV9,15,ASSASTGTKLYEKLF
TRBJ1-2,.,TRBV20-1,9,SAPNARGYT
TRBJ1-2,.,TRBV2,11,ASRGQHNYGYT
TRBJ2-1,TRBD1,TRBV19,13,ASTSDRSSYNEQF
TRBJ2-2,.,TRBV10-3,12,AISEGQGPGELF
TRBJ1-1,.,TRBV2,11,ASSTNLAAEAF